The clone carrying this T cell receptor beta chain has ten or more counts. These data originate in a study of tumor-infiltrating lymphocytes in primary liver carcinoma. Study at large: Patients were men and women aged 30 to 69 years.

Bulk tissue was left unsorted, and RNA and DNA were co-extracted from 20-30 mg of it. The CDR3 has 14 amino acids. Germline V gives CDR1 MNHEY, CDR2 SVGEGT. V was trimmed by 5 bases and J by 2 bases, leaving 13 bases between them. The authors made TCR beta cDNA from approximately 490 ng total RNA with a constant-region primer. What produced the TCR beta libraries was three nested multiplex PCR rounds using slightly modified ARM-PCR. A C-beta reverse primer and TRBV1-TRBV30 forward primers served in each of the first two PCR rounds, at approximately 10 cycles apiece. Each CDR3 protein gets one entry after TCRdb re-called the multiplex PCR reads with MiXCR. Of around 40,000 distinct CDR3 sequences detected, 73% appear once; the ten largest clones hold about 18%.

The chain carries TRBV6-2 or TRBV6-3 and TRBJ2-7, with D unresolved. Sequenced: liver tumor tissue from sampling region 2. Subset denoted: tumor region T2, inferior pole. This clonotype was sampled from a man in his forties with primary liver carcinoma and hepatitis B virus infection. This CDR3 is CASSQKTKPYEQYF. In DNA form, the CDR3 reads TGTGCCAGCAGTCAAAAGACGAAGCCCTACGAGCAGTACTTC.